The T cell receptor beta chain described here comes from a study of T cell changes during pregnancy in multiple sclerosis. TCRdb's table, derived via immunoSEQ multiplex PCR, lists solely in-frame clones and lacks some. The sample has some 29,000 clones, approximately 90% seen once. Germline-derived CDR1 and CDR2 are SGHRS and YFSETQ. After removal of 4 bases from V and 2 bases from J, the junction contained 21 bases not matched to a gene. The CDR3 contains 20 residues. The TCR comes from a female donor with multiple sclerosis, enrolled in a pregnancy study. This chain links TRBV5-1 with TRBJ2-3; TRBD2 aligns across 8 bases. This specimen was CD8+ T cells from peripheral blood mononuclear cells, taken in the third trimester of pregnancy. The CDR3 DNA follows: TGCGCCAGCAGCCTCAAAGGTACGACAAGCGGGAGAAGGGCCACAGATACGCAGTATTTT. This gives the protein CASSLKGTTSGRRATDTQYF.